Given below is one TCR beta chain in context. The sample comes from a study of blood T cell repertoires in COVID-19. For the study at large: Some COVID-19 samples were acute and others convalescent; all came from the United States, Italy and Spain. T cells, B-cell-depleted T cells, or PBMCs provided the cDNA or gDNA that served as material.

Germline CDR1 and CDR2: MNHEY and SMNVEV (reference sequence). V lost 0 bases and J 5 bases, leaving 11 bases between the germline ends. This CDR3 contains 15 residues. Per the original data handling: For nucleated cells, counts were estimated from reference gene primer amplification. The method was immunoSEQ multiplex PCR; TCRdb's version includes in-frame clones alone and lacks a portion of them. That table furnishes V, J and clone size, whereas the DNA furnished D and trimming. The table shows roughly 160,000 clones, with roughly 83% occurring only once. Sequencing was performed on peripheral blood. The receptor's source is a man between 18 and 35 years old with active or convalescent COVID-19. This sequence joins TRBV27 and TRBJ1-5; possible D gene TRBD1, 6 bases. CDR3 DNA: TGTGCCAGCAGTTTATCGCCGGGACACGATCAGCCCCAGCATTTT. This sequence encodes CASSLSPGHDQPQHF.